This entry features one TCR beta chain sequence. The CDR3 has 15 amino acids. Germline V gives CDR1 MNHEY, CDR2 SMNVEV (reference sequence). Trimming took off 4 bases at V and 4 bases at J, with 16 bases between the two ends. Single viable CD3+CD4+CD8-CD45RO+ cells were sorted as the memory CD4+ T cells. CD4+ T cells were isolated by positive magnetic selection. This specimen comes from a study of memory CD4+ T cells and cytomegalovirus serostatus. Background on the study: Healthy Belgian adult donors included under ten CMV-positive and approximately 25 CMV-negative people.

Libraries were prepared by immunoSEQ multiplex PCR; TCRdb keeps only in-frame clonotypes and omits some of them. In the table there are 45,000 to 50,000 clones, around 80% of which are singletons. The sequence derives from an adult in good health and CMV-seronegative. Input material: memory CD4+ T cells from blood. The V call is TRBV27, the J call TRBJ1-1; D gene ambiguous. CDR3 amino acids: CASSSQARVRTEAFF. CDR3 DNA: TGTGCCAGCAGTTCCCAGGCCAGAGTACGCACTGAAGCTTTCTTT.